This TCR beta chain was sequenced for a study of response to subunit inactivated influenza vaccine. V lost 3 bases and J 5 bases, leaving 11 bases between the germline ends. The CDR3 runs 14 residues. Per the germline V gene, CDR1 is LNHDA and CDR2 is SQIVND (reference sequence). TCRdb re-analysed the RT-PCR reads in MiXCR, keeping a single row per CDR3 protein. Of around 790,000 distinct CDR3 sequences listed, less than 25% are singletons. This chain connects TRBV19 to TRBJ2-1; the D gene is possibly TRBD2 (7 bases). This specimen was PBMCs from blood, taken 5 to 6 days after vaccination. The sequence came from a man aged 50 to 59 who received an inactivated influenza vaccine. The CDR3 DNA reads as TGTGCCAGTAGTATTCCGGGGGGCCACAATGAGCAGTTCTTC. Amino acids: CASSIPGGHNEQFF.